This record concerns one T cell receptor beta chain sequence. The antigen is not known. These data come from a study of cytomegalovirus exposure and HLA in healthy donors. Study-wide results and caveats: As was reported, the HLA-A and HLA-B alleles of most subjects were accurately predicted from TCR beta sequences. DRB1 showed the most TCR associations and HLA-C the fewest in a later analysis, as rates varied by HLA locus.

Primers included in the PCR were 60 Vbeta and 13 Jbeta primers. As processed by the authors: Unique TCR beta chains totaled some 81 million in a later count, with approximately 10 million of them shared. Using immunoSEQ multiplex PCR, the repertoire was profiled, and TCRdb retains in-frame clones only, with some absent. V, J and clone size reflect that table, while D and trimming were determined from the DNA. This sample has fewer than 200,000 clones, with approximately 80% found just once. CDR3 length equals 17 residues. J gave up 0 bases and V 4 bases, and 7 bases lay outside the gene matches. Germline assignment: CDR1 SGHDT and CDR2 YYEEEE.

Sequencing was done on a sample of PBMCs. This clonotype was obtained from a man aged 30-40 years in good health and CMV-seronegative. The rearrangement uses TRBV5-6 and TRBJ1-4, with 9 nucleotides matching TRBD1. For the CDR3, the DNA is TGTGCCAGCAGCCATGGGACAGGGCTTGCAACTAATGAAAAACTGTTTTTT. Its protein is CASSHGTGLATNEKLFF.